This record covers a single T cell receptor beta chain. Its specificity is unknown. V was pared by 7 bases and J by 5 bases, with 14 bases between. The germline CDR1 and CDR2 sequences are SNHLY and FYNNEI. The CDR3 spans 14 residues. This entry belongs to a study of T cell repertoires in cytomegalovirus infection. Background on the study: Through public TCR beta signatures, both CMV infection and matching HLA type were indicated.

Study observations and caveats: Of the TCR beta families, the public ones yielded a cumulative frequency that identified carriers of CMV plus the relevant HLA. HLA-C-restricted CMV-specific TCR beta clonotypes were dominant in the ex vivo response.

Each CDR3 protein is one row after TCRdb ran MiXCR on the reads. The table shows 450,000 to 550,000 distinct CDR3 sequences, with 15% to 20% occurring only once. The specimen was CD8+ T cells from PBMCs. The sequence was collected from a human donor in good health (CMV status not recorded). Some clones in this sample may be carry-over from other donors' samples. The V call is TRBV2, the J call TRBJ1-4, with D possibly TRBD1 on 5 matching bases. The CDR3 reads CASTDGGRNEKLFF. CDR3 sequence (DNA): TGTGCCAGCACCGACGGGGGTAGAAATGAAAAACTGTTTTTT.